These 13 T cell receptor beta chains were sequenced from one sample in a study of cytomegalovirus exposure and HLA in healthy donors. Amplification used 60 Vbeta primers and 13 Jbeta primers. Measured with immunoSEQ multiplex PCR; TCRdb has only the in-frame clones, and not every one. The table records roughly 280,000 clones, roughly two thirds of them present only once. Sequences were obtained from PBMCs. Receptors originate from a female donor in good health and CMV-seronegative.

The rearrangement uses TRBV28 and TRBJ1-5, with 9 bases fitting TRBD1. This CDR3 is 13 amino acids long. Unmatched junction bases numbered 4, after V lost 7 bases and J lost 6 bases. Germline assignment: CDR1 MDHEN and CDR2 SYDVKM. CDR3: CASNTGGGQPQHF. The DNA of the CDR3 is TGTGCCAGCAACACAGGGGGCGGTCAGCCCCAGCATTTT.

V is TRBV27 and J is TRBJ2-1; 7 bases match TRBD2. Germline values: CDR1 MNHEY, CDR2 SMNVEV (reference sequence). The CDR3 runs to 19 residues. V was clipped by 2 bases and J by 0 bases; unmatched bases: 13. DNA of the CDR3: TGTGCCAGCAGTTTAATCGGGCTAGCGGTCTTCAGCTCCTACAATGAGCAGTTCTTC. It specifies CASSLIGLAVFSSYNEQFF.

The rearrangement links TRBV6-1 to TRBJ1-1; a possible D gene is TRBD1 (6 bases). CDR3 size: 12 residues. The germline V gene has CDR1 MNHNS and CDR2 SASEGT. Trimming removed 6 bases at V and 6 bases at J, with 11 bases between. The CDR3 is CASSRGGPEAFF. DNA for the CDR3: TGTGCCAGCAGCAGGGGAGGGCCTGAAGCTTTCTTT.

This rearrangement joins TRBV28 to TRBJ2-7; 10 positions agree with TRBD2. This CDR3 has 16 residues. The germline V gene has CDR1 MDHEN and CDR2 SYDVKM. V trimming: 6 bases; J trimming: 3 bases; junction bases outside the gene matches: 11. The CDR3 DNA is TGTGCCAGCAGCAGTTTTTGGACTAGCGGACACTACGAGCAGTACTTC. Protein sequence: CASSSFWTSGHYEQYF.

This chain joins TRBV15 and TRBJ1-1, with 8 bases that match TRBD1. CDR1 and CDR2 (germline): LNHNV, YYDKDF (reference sequence). There are 14 residues in the CDR3. The V gene end was trimmed by 5 bases and the J gene end by 2 bases; junction bases not matched to a gene: 4. CDR3 sequence (DNA): TGTGCCACCAGCGGGACAGGATTAAACACTGAAGCTTTCTTT. This encodes CATSGTGLNTEAFF.

The gene calls are TRBV6-1 and TRBJ1-5; no clear D. Trimming took 5 bases from V and 6 from J, leaving 11 bases between them. CDR1 is MNHNS and CDR2 is SASEGT in the germline V gene. The CDR3 contains 13 residues. DNA for the CDR3: TGTGCCAGCAGTTCCGAACCGAGTCAGCCCCAGCATTTT. It yields the protein CASSSEPSQPQHF.

The chain employs TRBV6-5 and TRBJ2-1; 9 bases agree with TRBD2. The CDR3 extends over 15 amino acids. The J segment lost 9 bases and the V segment lost 2 bases, leaving 8 bases of the junction unmatched. CDR1 and CDR2 from the germline V gene are MNHEY and SVGAGI. The CDR3: CASSYRREGRREQFF. DNA of the CDR3: TGTGCCAGCAGTTACAGGCGGGAGGGTCGGCGTGAGCAGTTCTTC.

The chain uses TRBV11-3 and TRBJ1-2, with TRBD1 identical over 7 bases. Germline V gene data show CDR1 as SGHNT and CDR2 as YENEEA. The CDR3 extends over 14 amino acids. The junction had 8 bases not matched to a gene; V was cut back by 4 bases and J by 6 bases. The CDR3 coding sequence is TGTGCCAGCAGCTCGGGGGACAGCTCCAATGGCTACACCTTC. Translating it yields CASSSGDSSNGYTF.

The chain links TRBV5-6 to TRBJ2-7, with D perhaps TRBD2 (6 bases). The CDR3 covers 14 residues. V shed 2 bases and J shed 6 bases, with 15 bases lying between them. Germline values: CDR1 SGHDT, CDR2 YYEEEE. CDR3 in DNA: TGTGCCAGCAGCTTAGCCGCCGGGGGACCCGAGCAGTACTTC. It specifies CASSLAAGGPEQYF. Supplemented by reference TRBV5-6 and TRBJ2-7, the full variable domain reads DAGVTQSPTHLIKTRGQQVTLRCSPKSGHDTVSWYQQALGQGPQFIFQYYEEEERQRGNFPDRFSGHQFPNYSSELNVNALLLGDSALYLCASSLAAGGPEQYFGPGTRLTVT.

The chain links TRBV5-1 to TRBJ2-1, with 13 nucleotides matching TRBD2. CDR3 size: 15 residues. Unmatched junction bases numbered 6, after V lost 4 bases and J lost 8 bases. CDR1 SGHRS and CDR2 YFSETQ come from the germline V gene. CDR3 sequence reads: CASSLGTSGIDEQFF. CDR3 nucleotide sequence: TGCGCCAGCAGCCTCGGGACTAGCGGGATCGATGAGCAGTTCTTC.

This clone was detected only once. This chain joins TRBV11-2 and TRBJ1-1; D remains ambiguous. The germline V gene has CDR1 SGHAT and CDR2 FQNNGV. This CDR3 contains 14 residues. The ends were cut back, 4 bases at V and 0 bases at J, with 9 bases in the middle. This CDR3 is CASSSDLMNTEAFF. CDR3 DNA sequence: TGTGCCAGCAGCTCGGACTTGATGAACACTGAAGCTTTCTTT.

CDR3 loop: CASSLTGVYTDTQYF. The DNA of the CDR3 is TGTGCCAGCAGCTTAACAGGGGTCTACACAGATACGCAGTATTTT. The rearrangement joins TRBV5-4 to TRBJ2-3; TRBD1 matches at 7 bases. Germline V gene lookup returns CDR1 SGHNT and CDR2 YYREEE (reference sequence). This CDR3 spans 15 amino acids. J lost 2 bases, V lost 2 bases, and 5 bases had no gene match.

A single count supports this clone. The chain links TRBV5-1 to TRBJ2-5, with TRBD2 identical over 7 bases. The last part of the DNA fits TRBJ2-7 better; the J call may be wrong. From germline, CDR1 is SGHRS and CDR2 YFSETQ. The CDR3 runs 15 residues. The CDR3 DNA sequence: TGCGCCAGCAGCCGGGAGCGGGAAAACGACTACGAGCAGTACTTC. This sequence encodes CASSRERENDYEQYF.